This TCR beta chain was captured by sequencing in a study of beta chain features in type 1 diabetes. The germline V and J ends were trimmed by 1 base and 11 bases, with 9 bases remaining between them. There are 11 residues in the CDR3. Per germline, CDR1 DFQATT and CDR2 SNEGSKA (reference sequence). This clone has a handful of counts. Expressed TCRB transcripts were sequenced because the isolated RNA had all been reverse transcribed beforehand. Produced via immunoSEQ multiplex PCR; TCRdb's table is partial and in-frame only. The sample has under 250,000 clones; over 12% are singletons. Sequenced: naive CD4+ T cells from blood. The V gene is TRBV20-1, the J gene TRBJ1-5; maybe TRBD1 (5 bases). The clonotype comes from a woman between 40 and 55 years old in good health. Here the CDR3 reads CSARGGGSQHF. For the CDR3, the DNA is TGCAGTGCTAGAGGGGGCGGCTCCCAGCATTTT.